These 8 T cell receptor beta chains came from one sample sequenced in a study of molecular identifiers for immune sequencing clone quantification. TCRdb re-called the PCR reads through MiXCR, storing one row per CDR3 protein. This table has approximately 670,000 distinct CDR3 sequences, approximately 20% appearing once. Sequencing used naive CD8+ T cells from blood, with Jurkat cell RNA spiked in. Stated subset: FACS-sorted CD8+CD4-CCR7+CD45RA+ naive T cells. These receptor sequences come from a human donor in good health. Some libraries in this study had Jurkat cell RNA spiked in.

This clonotype has ten or more counts. The chain links TRBV13 to TRBJ2-3; the D is unclear. This CDR3 region has 15 residues. The ends were cut back, 0 bases at V and 4 bases at J, with 11 bases in the middle. Germline loops: CDR1 PRHDT, CDR2 FYEKMQ (reference sequence). The CDR3 DNA sequence: TGTGCCAGCAGCTTAGGACATGCTGGGGCAGATACGCAGTATTTT. This sequence encodes CASSLGHAGADTQYF.

For this clonotype: A much more abundant neighbour one base away suggests this may be a read error. J is TRBJ2-6 and V is TRBV20-1, with 9 bases aligning to TRBD1. In germline, CDR1 is DFQATT, CDR2 SNEGSKA (reference sequence). This CDR3 spans 19 amino acids. In nucleotides, the CDR3 is TGCGGTGCTAGAGGGGGACAGGGTGAGGCCCTCTCTGGGGCCAACGTCCTGACTTTC. It encodes CGARGGQGEALSGANVLTF.

In this sample, this clonotype turned up many times. The chain uses TRBV6-5 and TRBJ2-7; D possibly matches TRBD1 or TRBD2 (5 bases each). Per the germline V gene, CDR1 is MNHEY and CDR2 is SVGAGI. The ends were cut back, 0 bases at V and 7 bases at J, with 13 bases in the middle. This CDR3 is built from 14 residues. The CDR3 region has the DNA TGTGCCAGCAGTTACTCCGGGGCAGGCCTAGAGCAGTACTTC. The encoded protein is CASSYSGAGLEQYF.

Comments on this clonotype: A read error may account for a junction end that differs from germline. The gene calls are TRBV7-9 and TRBJ2-1; D remains unclear. The CDR3 is made up of 13 amino acids. Germline V CDR1 and CDR2: SEHNR, FQNEAQ (reference sequence). CDR3 DNA sequence: TGTGTCAGCAGCCCCCCTGGGTACAATGAGCAGTTCTTC. Translating it yields CVSSPPGYNEQFF.

This clonotype has a handful of counts. This chain connects TRBV19 to TRBJ2-1; a weak D match, TRBD1 (5 bases). CDR1 is LNHDA, CDR2 SQIVND, per germline (reference sequence). Trimming pared 4 bases from V and 0 bases from J, leaving 10 bases between. CDR3 length: 15 amino acids. The CDR3 DNA follows: TGTGCCAGTAGTAGGACACCTAGCTCCTACAATGAGCAGTTCTTC. It specifies CASSRTPSSYNEQFF.

Ten or more counts support this clonotype. V is TRBV27 and J is TRBJ2-5; D gene uncertain. The germline V and J ends were trimmed by 2 bases and 1 base, with 8 bases remaining between them. Germline CDR1 MNHEY, CDR2 SMNVEV (reference sequence). CDR3 length equals 14 residues. The CDR3 nucleotides read TGTGCCAGCAGTTTAATTCCGGGCCAAGAGACCCAGTACTTC. Translated: CASSLIPGQETQYF.

This clonotype is a singleton in its sample. At one end, the junction sequence differs from germline, possibly due to a read error. This chain's CDR3 is CASSLGTGNEKLVF. The DNA of the CDR3 is TGTGCCAGCAGCTTGGGGACGGGTAATGAAAAACTGGTTTTT. This sequence joins TRBV5-5 and TRBJ1-4; D uncertain. The CDR3 is made up of 14 amino acids. From germline, CDR1 is SGHKS and CDR2 YYEKEE (reference sequence). Full variable domain (rest looked up from reference TRBV5-5 and TRBJ1-4): DAGVTQSPTHLIKTRGQQVTLRCSPISGHKSVSWYQQVLGQGPQFIFQYYEKEERGRGNFPDRFSARQFPNYSSELNVNALLLGDSALYLCASSLGTGNEKLVFGSGTQLSVL.

Points on this clonotype: A read error is possible here, since a much larger clone lies one base away. The gene calls are TRBV11-2 and TRBJ2-1; tentative D call: TRBD2 (5 bases). CDR1 is SGHAT and CDR2 is FQNNGV in the germline V gene. The length of the CDR3 is 16 residues. V was shortened by 0 bases and J by 4 bases, with 13 bases between the two germline ends. For the CDR3, the DNA is TGTGCCAGCAGCTTAGATAGGACTGGCGGGTACAATGAGCAGTTCTTC. The encoded protein is CASSLDRTGGYNEQFF.